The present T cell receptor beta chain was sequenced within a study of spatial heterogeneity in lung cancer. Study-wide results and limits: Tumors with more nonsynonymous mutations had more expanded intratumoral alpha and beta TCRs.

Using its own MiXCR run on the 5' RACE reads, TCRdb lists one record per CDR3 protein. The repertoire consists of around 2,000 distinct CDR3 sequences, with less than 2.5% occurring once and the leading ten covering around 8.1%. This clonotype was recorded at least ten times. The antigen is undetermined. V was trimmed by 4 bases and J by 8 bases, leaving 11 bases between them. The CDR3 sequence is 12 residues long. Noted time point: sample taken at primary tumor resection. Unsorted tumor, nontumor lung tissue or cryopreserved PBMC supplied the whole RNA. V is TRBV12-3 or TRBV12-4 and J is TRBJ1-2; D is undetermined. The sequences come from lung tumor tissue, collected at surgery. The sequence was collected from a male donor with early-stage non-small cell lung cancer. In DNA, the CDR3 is TGTGCCAGCAGTTCCCCCGTTTTGGGCTACACCTTC. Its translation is CASSSPVLGYTF.